These 3 T cell receptor beta chains came from one sample sequenced in a study of siplizumab effects on memory and regulatory T cells. Clones were read by immunoSEQ multiplex PCR, and TCRdb kept only the in-frame ones, dropping some. In the table there are around 100,000 clones, roughly 90% of which are singletons. The sample consisted of CD4+ T cells sorted from blood. All receptors derive from a human donor in good health.

CDR3 nucleotide sequence: TGCGCCAGCAGCCGCAGGGCGGAGGGCACTGAAGCTTTCTTT. It specifies CASSRRAEGTEAFF. This chain connects TRBV5-1 to TRBJ1-1; D may be TRBD1 (5 bases). In germline, CDR1 is SGHRS, CDR2 YFSETQ. The V end was cut by 4 bases, the J end by 4 bases, with 14 bases between. This CDR3 region has 14 residues.

The chain joins TRBV28 to TRBJ1-2; D might be TRBD1 (6 bases). V was trimmed by 6 bases and J by 3 bases, leaving 11 bases between them. The germline V gene has CDR1 MDHEN and CDR2 SYDVKM. The length of the CDR3 is 13 residues. CDR3 loop: CASRIGGYYGYTF. The CDR3 DNA reads TGTGCCAGCAGGATAGGGGGGTACTATGGCTACACCTTC.

V and J are TRBV5-6 and TRBJ1-5, with D possibly being TRBD1 (5 bases). Deletions cut 3 bases from V and 0 bases from J, with 16 bases between. Per germline, CDR1 SGHDT and CDR2 YYEEEE. The length of the CDR3 is 17 residues. The CDR3 nucleotides are TGTGCCAGCAGCTCGACGACAGCCGACTATAGCAATCAGCCCCAGCATTTT. Translation gives CASSSTTADYSNQPQHF.